This T cell receptor beta chain appears in the sequencing data of a study of shared clonotypes between healthy human individuals. Turning to the study itself: A couple of female and a few male donors aged 18 to 49 were enrolled.

The authors sequenced unsorted PBMC DNA on ten immunoSEQ deep assay plates. Generated by immunoSEQ multiplex PCR, the TCRdb table keeps only in-frame clones and is missing some. The profile shows 490,000 or so clones, 75% to 85% of them singletons. The CDR3 extends over 18 amino acids. With 5 bases clipped from V and 14 bases from J, the junction kept 20 bases outside the gene matches. Looked up from germline, CDR1 is SEHNR and CDR2 is FQNEAQ (reference sequence). Donors, without exception, were Caucasian adults residing in Nashville, Tennessee. J is TRBJ2-1 and V is TRBV7-9; 14 bases fit TRBD2. The TCR sequence derives from a woman between 40 and 55 years old in good health. Some clones in this sample may be carry-over from other donors' samples. What was sequenced was PBMCs. The CDR3 region is CASSRFGLAGGTTSREFF. The CDR3 nucleotides read TGTGCCAGCAGCCGTTTTGGACTAGCGGGAGGAACCACATCGAGGGAGTTCTTC.